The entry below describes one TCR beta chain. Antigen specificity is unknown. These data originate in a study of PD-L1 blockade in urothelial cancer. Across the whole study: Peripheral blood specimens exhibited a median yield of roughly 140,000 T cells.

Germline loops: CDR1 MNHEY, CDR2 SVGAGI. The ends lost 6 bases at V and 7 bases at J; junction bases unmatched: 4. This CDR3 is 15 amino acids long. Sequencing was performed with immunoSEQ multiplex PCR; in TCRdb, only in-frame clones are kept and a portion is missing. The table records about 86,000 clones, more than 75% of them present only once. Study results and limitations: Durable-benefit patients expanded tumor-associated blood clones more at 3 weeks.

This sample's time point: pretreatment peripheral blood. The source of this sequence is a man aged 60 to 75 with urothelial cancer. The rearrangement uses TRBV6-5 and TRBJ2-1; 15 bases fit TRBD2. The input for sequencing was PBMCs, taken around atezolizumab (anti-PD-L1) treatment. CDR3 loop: CASSQGLAGGNEQFF. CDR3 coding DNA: TGTGCCAGCAGCCAGGGACTAGCGGGAGGAAATGAGCAGTTCTTC.